Listed below are T cell receptor beta chains from one sample, sequenced in a study of T cell responses to AZD1222 COVID-19 vaccine. Measured with immunoSEQ multiplex PCR; TCRdb has only the in-frame clones, and not every one. The sample carries about 130,000 clones, approximately 93% recorded once. The sequencing here drew on peripheral blood, taken on day 0 of AZD1222 vaccination. These receptors were taken from an adult in good health. The CDR3 runs from the conserved cysteine through the conserved F or W.

j_gene | v_gene | CDR3aa
TRBJ1-3 | TRBV6-6 | CASSYSTGRAGNTIYF
TRBJ1-3 | TRBV28 | CASDARTLSGNTIYF
TRBJ2-5 | TRBV6-2/TRBV6-3 | CASSLLAGGEETQYF
TRBJ1-1 | TRBV5-3 | CARSLEEADRGLFHTEAFF
TRBJ2-2 | TRBV13 | CASSLKGWTGELFF
TRBJ1-6 | TRBV30 | CAWSRGRRENSPLHF
TRBJ2-7 | TRBV7-9 | CARAPDPLPYEQYF
TRBJ2-2 | TRBV18 | CASSPGTGFTGELFF
TRBJ1-5 | TRBV7-2 | CASSYVINSNQPQHF
TRBJ1-5 | TRBV28 | CASSRQYSNQPQHF